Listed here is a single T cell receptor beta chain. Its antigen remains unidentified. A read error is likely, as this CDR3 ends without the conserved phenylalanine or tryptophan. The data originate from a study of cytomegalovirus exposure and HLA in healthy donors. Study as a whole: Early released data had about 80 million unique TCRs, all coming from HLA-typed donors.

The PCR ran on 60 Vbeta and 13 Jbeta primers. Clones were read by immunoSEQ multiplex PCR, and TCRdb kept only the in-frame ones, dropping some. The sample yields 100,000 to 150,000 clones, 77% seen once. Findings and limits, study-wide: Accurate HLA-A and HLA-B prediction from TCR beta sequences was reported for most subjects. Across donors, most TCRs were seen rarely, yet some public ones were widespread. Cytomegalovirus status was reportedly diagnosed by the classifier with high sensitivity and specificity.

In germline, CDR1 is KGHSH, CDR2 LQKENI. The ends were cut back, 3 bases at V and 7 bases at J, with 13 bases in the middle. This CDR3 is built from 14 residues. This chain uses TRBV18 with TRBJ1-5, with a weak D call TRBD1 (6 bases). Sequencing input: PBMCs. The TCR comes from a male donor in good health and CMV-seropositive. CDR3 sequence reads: CASSPPGAGQPQHC. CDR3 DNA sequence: TGTGCCAGCTCACCTCCGGGGGCGGGACAGCCCCAGCATTGT.